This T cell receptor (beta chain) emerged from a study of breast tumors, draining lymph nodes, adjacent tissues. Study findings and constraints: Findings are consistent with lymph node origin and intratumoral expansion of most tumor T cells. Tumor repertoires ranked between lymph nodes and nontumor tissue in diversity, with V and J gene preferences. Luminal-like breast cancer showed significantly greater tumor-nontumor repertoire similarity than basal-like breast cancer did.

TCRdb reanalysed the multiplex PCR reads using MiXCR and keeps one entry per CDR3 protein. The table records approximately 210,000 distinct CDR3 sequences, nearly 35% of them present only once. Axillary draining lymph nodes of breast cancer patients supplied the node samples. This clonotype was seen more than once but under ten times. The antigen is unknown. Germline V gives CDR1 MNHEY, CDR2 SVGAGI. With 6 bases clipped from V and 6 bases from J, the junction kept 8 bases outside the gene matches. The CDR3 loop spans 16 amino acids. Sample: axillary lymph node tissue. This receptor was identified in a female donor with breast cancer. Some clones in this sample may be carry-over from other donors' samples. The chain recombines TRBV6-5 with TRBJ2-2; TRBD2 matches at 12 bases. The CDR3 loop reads CASSPPTSGSAGELFF. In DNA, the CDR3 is TGTGCCAGCAGCCCCCCGACTAGCGGGAGCGCCGGGGAGCTGTTTTTT.